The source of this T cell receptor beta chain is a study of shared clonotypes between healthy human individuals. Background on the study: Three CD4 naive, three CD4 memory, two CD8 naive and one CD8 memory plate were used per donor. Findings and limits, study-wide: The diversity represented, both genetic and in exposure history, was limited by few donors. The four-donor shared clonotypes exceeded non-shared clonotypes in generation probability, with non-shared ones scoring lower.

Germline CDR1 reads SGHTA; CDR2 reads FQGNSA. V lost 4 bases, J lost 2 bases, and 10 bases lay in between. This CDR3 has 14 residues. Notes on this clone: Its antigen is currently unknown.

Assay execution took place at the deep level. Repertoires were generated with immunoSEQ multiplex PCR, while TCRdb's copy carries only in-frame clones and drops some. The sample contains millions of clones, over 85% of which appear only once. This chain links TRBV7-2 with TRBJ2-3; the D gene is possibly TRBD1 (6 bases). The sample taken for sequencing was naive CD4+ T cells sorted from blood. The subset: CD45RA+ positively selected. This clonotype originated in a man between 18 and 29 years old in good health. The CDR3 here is CASSYDRNTDTQYF. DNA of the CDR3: TGTGCCAGCAGCTATGACAGGAACACAGATACGCAGTATTTT.